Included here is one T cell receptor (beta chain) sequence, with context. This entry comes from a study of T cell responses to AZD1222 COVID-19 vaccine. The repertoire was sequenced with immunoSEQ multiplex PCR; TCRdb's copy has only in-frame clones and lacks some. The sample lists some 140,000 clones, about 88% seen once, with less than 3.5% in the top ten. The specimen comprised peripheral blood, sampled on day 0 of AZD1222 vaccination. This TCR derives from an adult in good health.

CDR3 bases: TGTGCCAGCCAGGACAGGGGAAACGGGGAGCTGTTTTTT. Protein sequence: CASQDRGNGELFF. The chain combines TRBV12-3 or TRBV12-4 with TRBJ2-2; 9 bases match TRBD1. CDR3 size: 13 residues. The V segment lost 8 bases and the J segment 7 bases; nucleotides outside the gene matches: 5.